The 25 T cell receptor beta chains below all came from one sample that was sequenced in a study of shared clonotypes between healthy human individuals. Libraries were prepared by immunoSEQ multiplex PCR; TCRdb keeps only in-frame clonotypes and omits some of them. There are around 690,000 clones in the sample; around 91% occur only once, and 30% to 40% lies in the top ten. The sample comprised memory CD8+ T cells from PBMCs. Described subset: CD45RO+ cells pooled with CCR7-negative TemRA cells. Source of these receptors: a man aged 18-30 years in good health. Some clones in this sample may be carry-over from other donors' samples.

The chain recombines TRBV10-3 with TRBJ2-3, with D hard to call. This CDR3 is 12 amino acids long. Trimming cost V 6 bases and J 4 bases, with 8 bases left between them. Germline V gives CDR1 ENHRY, CDR2 SYGVKD. The CDR3 region has the DNA TGTGCCATCAGGACGGCCGCAGATACGCAGTATTTT. Amino acids: CAIRTAADTQYF.

The rearrangement links TRBV11-1 to TRBJ2-7, with D perhaps assigned TRBD1 or TRBD2 (5 bases each). The CDR3 sequence is 17 residues long. Trimming cost V 7 bases and J 6 bases, with 28 bases left between them. CDR1 is SGHAT and CDR2 is FQDESV in the germline V gene (reference sequence). The CDR3: CASIENSEGSGLGEQYF. DNA for the CDR3: TGTGCCAGCATCGAAAATTCGGAAGGGTCGGGGCTAGGCGAGCAGTACTTC.

The chain combines TRBV7-3 with TRBJ2-7; D ambiguous. The CDR3 extends over 15 amino acids. Germline assignment: CDR1 SGHTA and CDR2 FQGTGA. V was cut by 2 bases and J by 3 bases, with 14 bases left in between. CDR3 nucleotides: TGTGCCAGCAGCTTATCTGGGCAGAGAATCTACGAGCAGTACTTC. It specifies CASSLSGQRIYEQYF.

The rearrangement links TRBV28 to TRBJ1-1, with D maybe TRBD1 (6 bases). Trimming removed 5 bases at V and 6 bases at J, with 10 bases between. CDR3 length: 12 amino acids. The germline V gene has CDR1 MDHEN and CDR2 SYDVKM. The CDR3 sequence: CASSTGLSEAFF. The CDR3 DNA follows: TGTGCCAGCAGTACAGGGCTTTCTGAAGCTTTCTTT.

The chain links TRBV19 to TRBJ2-7, with a tentative D call TRBD2 (6 bases). Deletions cut 6 bases from V and 3 bases from J, with 15 bases between. Germline CDR1 LNHDA, CDR2 SQIVND (reference sequence). The CDR3 runs 14 residues. CDR3 sequence reads: CASSEGLGNYEQYF. The CDR3 DNA is TGTGCCAGTAGCGAGGGACTCGGAAACTACGAGCAGTACTTC.

Written as DNA, the CDR3 is TGTGCCATCAGTGCCATGCGGCTAGCGGCCTACAATGAGCAGTTCTTC. Amino acid sequence: CAISAMRLAAYNEQFF. The chain uses TRBV10-3 and TRBJ2-1; the match to TRBD2 covers 7 bases. V lost 4 bases, J lost 2 bases, and 8 bases stayed unmatched. CDR3 size: 16 residues. The V gene's germline CDR1 is ENHRY and CDR2 SYGVKD.

The table lists this clone with a few counts. This sequence joins TRBV27 and TRBJ2-7; the match to TRBD1 covers 7 bases. The CDR3 is 13 amino acids. Trimming took 5 bases from V and 5 from J; bases not matched to a gene: 6. The germline V gene encodes CDR1 MNHEY and CDR2 SMNVEV (reference sequence). This chain's CDR3 is CASSDRVGNEQYF. CDR3 DNA sequence: TGTGCCAGCAGTGACAGGGTAGGCAACGAGCAGTACTTC.

The V call is TRBV7-6, the J call TRBJ2-3, with 13 bases that match TRBD2. The V gene's germline CDR1 is SGHVS and CDR2 FNYEAQ. V was clipped by 6 bases and J by 4 bases; unmatched bases: 4. The CDR3 runs 15 residues. CDR3 loop: CASSLLAGGPDTQYF. In DNA, the CDR3 is TGTGCCAGCAGTTTACTAGCGGGAGGGCCAGATACGCAGTATTTT.

The chain carries TRBV29-1 and TRBJ2-1; the match to TRBD2 covers 13 bases. The CDR3 covers 14 residues. Trimming took 6 bases from V and 7 from J; bases not matched to a gene: 6. Per germline, CDR1 SQVTM and CDR2 ANQGSEA. The CDR3 is CSVRTSGSRNEQFF. CDR3 bases: TGCAGCGTACGGACTAGCGGGAGTAGGAATGAGCAGTTCTTC.

The V and J genes are TRBV7-6 and TRBJ2-7; D could derive from TRBD1 or TRBD2 (6 bases each). V was shortened by 4 bases and J by 6 bases, with 16 bases between the two germline ends. Germline lookup yields CDR1 SGHVS and CDR2 FNYEAQ. This CDR3 comprises 14 residues. CDR3 sequence (DNA): TGTGCCAGCAGCTCACAGGGAGAGGGGGGCGAGCAGTACTTC. It codes for CASSSQGEGGEQYF.

The chain links TRBV28 to TRBJ1-6; a possible D gene is TRBD1 (6 bases). The ends were cut back, 5 bases at V and 6 bases at J, with 14 bases in the middle. Germline lookup yields CDR1 MDHEN and CDR2 SYDVKM. The CDR3 is 15 residues long. CDR3 sequence: CASSKRGIGNSPLHF. DNA for the CDR3: TGTGCCAGCAGTAAAAGGGGGATCGGTAATTCACCCCTCCACTTT.

This clone was recorded once. The chain recombines TRBV7-9 with TRBJ2-4; D is ambiguous. The CDR3 runs to 14 residues. Trimming shortened V by 3 bases and J by 4 bases, and 10 bases separated the two germline ends. Germline CDR1 is SEHNR and CDR2 is FQNEAQ (reference sequence). The CDR3 protein is CASSFPGEKNIQYF. Here the CDR3 DNA reads TGTGCCAGCAGCTTCCCAGGAGAGAAAAACATTCAGTACTTC.

The chain combines TRBV9 with TRBJ2-5; 9 bases line up with TRBD1. V dropped 4 bases and J dropped 5; count of bases not matched to a gene: 9. CDR1 is SGDLS and CDR2 is YYNGEE in the germline V gene. CDR3 length equals 15 residues. The DNA of the CDR3 is TGTGCCAGCAGCCCCGGACAGGGGAAGATGGAGACCCAGTACTTC. Encoded protein: CASSPGQGKMETQYF. Complete variable domain (other parts from reference TRBV9 and TRBJ2-5): DSGVTQTPKHLITATGQRVTLRCSPRSGDLSVYWYQQSLDQGLQFLIQYYNGEERAKGNILERFSAQQFPDLHSELNLSSLELGDSALYFCASSPGQGKMETQYFGPGTRLLVL.

This clone occurred once. V and J are TRBV5-6 and TRBJ2-5, with D tentatively TRBD1 (6 bases). Per germline, CDR1 SGHDT and CDR2 YYEEEE. CDR3 length: 14 amino acids. Trimming removed 2 bases from V and 2 bases from J, with 10 bases in between. The CDR3 protein is CASSFLTGQETQYF. DNA of the CDR3: TGTGCCAGCAGCTTCCTCACAGGGCAAGAGACCCAGTACTTC.

This chain links TRBV6-5 with TRBJ1-4; D remains unclear. The germline gives CDR1 MNHEY, CDR2 SVGAGI. The CDR3 length is 14 residues. Trimming stripped 5 bases from V and 6 bases from J, with 13 bases between. The CDR3 sequence: CASSGDAGYEKLFF. The CDR3 nucleotides are TGTGCCAGCAGTGGAGACGCGGGTTATGAAAAACTGTTTTTT.

J is TRBJ1-1 and V is TRBV19; 7 nucleotides line up with TRBD1. After removal of 7 bases from V and 3 bases from J, the junction contained 14 bases not matched to a gene. CDR1 is LNHDA, CDR2 SQIVND, per germline (reference sequence). The CDR3 has 16 residues. The CDR3 sequence: CASTTSLRGIHTEAFF. CDR3 DNA: TGTGCCAGTACCACATCCCTCAGGGGGATACACACTGAAGCTTTCTTT.

The genes are TRBV18 and TRBJ1-1; no clear D gene. Per germline, CDR1 KGHSH and CDR2 LQKENI. V lost 6 bases, J lost 3 bases, and 11 bases lay in between. This CDR3 contains 13 residues. The CDR3 region has the DNA TGTGCCAGCTCGTTGCTGTGGGACACTGAAGCTTTCTTT. Its translation is CASSLLWDTEAFF.

The gene calls are TRBV6-5 and TRBJ2-2; 7 nucleotides align to TRBD2. The J segment lost 4 bases and the V segment lost 7 bases, leaving 9 bases of the junction unmatched. CDR3 length: 15 amino acids. Germline loops: CDR1 MNHEY, CDR2 SVGAGI. The DNA for the CDR3 is TGTGCCAGCAACACCCTTCGGGAGGTCACCGGGGAGCTGTTTTTT. Protein: CASNTLREVTGELFF.

This chain links TRBV28 with TRBJ2-5; perhaps TRBD2 as D (5 bases). Matching the DNA end better, TRBJ2-7 makes the J call doubtful. Germline-derived CDR1 and CDR2 are MDHEN and SYDVKM. The CDR3 totals 14 residues. The DNA for the CDR3 is TGTGCCAGCAGTTTCCCGGGAATCACCTACGAGCAGTACTTC. As protein: CASSFPGITYEQYF.

J is TRBJ2-5 and V is TRBV9; TRBD1 matches 12 bases. The germline CDR1 and CDR2 sequences are SGDLS and YYNGEE. The length of the CDR3 is 21 residues. V shed 3 bases and J 1 base; nucleotides not matched to a gene: 19. The CDR3, as DNA: TGTGCCAGCAGCGCAACGGTCGGGACAGGGGGCTCTAAGACCTCCCAAGAGACCCAGTACTTC. Translation: CASSATVGTGGSKTSQETQYF.

This chain uses TRBV5-5 with TRBJ2-1; D ambiguous. CDR1 and CDR2 from the germline V gene are SGHKS and YYEKEE (reference sequence). Trimming took 4 bases from V and 1 from J, leaving 6 bases between them. CDR3 size: 13 residues. This chain's CDR3 is CASSPVSYNEQFF. CDR3 nucleotides: TGTGCCAGCAGCCCGGTGTCCTACAATGAGCAGTTCTTC.

The rearrangement links TRBV7-6 to TRBJ2-2; 14 nucleotides align to TRBD2. This CDR3 spans 19 amino acids. Germline V gene data show CDR1 as SGHVS and CDR2 as FNYEAQ. Losses at the gene ends were 2 bases for V and 3 bases for J; bases not matched to a gene: 8. The CDR3 bases are TGTGCCAGCAGCTTACCGACTAGCGGGAGGGTTTTGGACACCGGGGAGCTGTTTTTT. This codes for CASSLPTSGRVLDTGELFF.

CDR3 sequence (DNA): TGTGCCAGCACCGTCCGGACAGGCGGACTTGCAACTAATGAAAAACTGTTTTTT. Its protein product is CASTVRTGGLATNEKLFF. This chain uses TRBV28 with TRBJ1-4, with TRBD1 matching 7 bases. Trimming at V came to 7 bases and at J to 0 bases, leaving 14 bases not matched to a gene. The CDR3 has 18 amino acids. The germline gives CDR1 MDHEN, CDR2 SYDVKM.

This clone appeared a single time. The chain is built from TRBV7-8 and TRBJ2-1, with 8 bases matching TRBD2. Per germline, CDR1 SGHVS and CDR2 FQNEAQ. This CDR3 comprises 15 residues. V trimming: 5 bases; J trimming: 2 bases; junction bases outside the gene matches: 5. CDR3 coding DNA: TGTGCCAGCAGCCGGGATAGCGGGACCTACAATGAGCAGTTCTTC. Its translation: CASSRDSGTYNEQFF.

As for this clone: Different DNA sequences within this sample yield the same CDR3. This sequence joins TRBV27 and TRBJ2-4; D gene ambiguous. Trimming left V 2 bases short and J 0 bases short, with 11 bases between. Germline assignment: CDR1 MNHEY and CDR2 SMNVEV (reference sequence). This CDR3 has 16 residues. In nucleotides, the CDR3 is TGTGCCAGCAGTTTAAGTCCAGGTACAGCCAAAAACATTCAGTACTTC. This encodes CASSLSPGTAKNIQYF.